This is a list of T cell receptor beta chains from one sample in a study of CD8+ T cells in alopecia areata. The table came from immunoSEQ multiplex PCR; TCRdb's copy has only in-frame clones and leaves some out. The sample has about 140,000 clones, around 83% seen once; the top ten hold over 10%. Material: CD8+ T cells sorted from blood, obtained at week 4, from a patient treated with tofacitinib. These TCRs come from a human donor with alopecia areata. Each CDR3 is given with its conserved first and last residue. Each record gives: V gene, J gene, CDR3 protein.

V: TRBV5-6; J: TRBJ2-7; CDR3: CASSLEGQGIYEQYF
V: TRBV4-1; J: TRBJ1-1; CDR3: CASSPGPGDTEAFF
V: TRBV27; J: TRBJ1-2; CDR3: CASSLTGVDGYTF
V: TRBV29-1; J: TRBJ1-2; CDR3: CSVEVPTYRDYGYTF
V: TRBV2; J: TRBJ2-1; CDR3: CASQTSGGFNEQFF
V: TRBV4-1; J: TRBJ1-1; CDR3: CASSQELWVNTEAFF
V: TRBV7-9; J: TRBJ2-3; CDR3: CASSSWGELTDTQYF
V: TRBV27; J: TRBJ2-2; CDR3: CASSSIDTGELFF
V: TRBV30; J: TRBJ1-2; CDR3: CAWSLSGEVYGYTF
V: TRBV6-1; J: TRBJ1-1; CDR3: CAISDDPRSNTEAFF
V: TRBV13; J: TRBJ2-7; CDR3: CASSSEETGGEQYF
V: TRBV29-1; J: TRBJ2-7; CDR3: CSAKDSSSYEQYF
V: TRBV29-1; J: TRBJ2-7; CDR3: CSVAGGDLYEQYF
V: TRBV6-5; J: TRBJ1-1; CDR3: CASKGEMNTEAFF
V: TRBV9; J: TRBJ2-3; CDR3: CASSVEGGGAADTQYF
V: TRBV6-6; J: TRBJ2-3; CDR3: CATSADTQYF
V: TRBV29-1; J: TRBJ2-1; CDR3: CSVPMGGKGQFF
V: TRBV12-5; J: TRBJ1-2; CDR3: CASGSPGTANYGYTF
V: TRBV27; J: TRBJ2-7; CDR3: CASSLGTGAPYEQYF
V: TRBV29-1; J: TRBJ2-7; CDR3: CSVELAGSAYEQYF
V: TRBV29-1; J: TRBJ2-1; CDR3: CSVEGRQDSYNEQFF
V: TRBV7-3; J: TRBJ2-3; CDR3: CASSSPTGTDTQYF
V: TRBV7-2; J: TRBJ1-5; CDR3: CASSLWPGQPQHF
V: TRBV7-9; J: TRBJ2-3; CDR3: CASSLGSGSTDTQYF
V: TRBV5-1; J: TRBJ2-3; CDR3: CASSTGASTDTQYF
V: TRBV5-1; J: TRBJ2-2; CDR3: CASSLEGQTTTGELFF
V: TRBV27; J: TRBJ2-1; CDR3: CASSFEGPGGHNEQFF
V: TRBV7-9; J: TRBJ2-1; CDR3: CASSFPSNNEQFF
V: TRBV19; J: TRBJ2-1; CDR3: CASSLGEQFF